This T cell receptor beta chain was identified in a study of blood T cell repertoires in COVID-19. Study context: Whether acute or convalescent, the COVID-19 samples came from the United States, Italy and Spain. T cells, B-cell-depleted T cells, or PBMCs supplied cDNA or gDNA.

CDR3 length: 17 residues. The germline CDR1 and CDR2 sequences are KGHDR and SFDVKD. V lost 2 bases to trimming and J lost 8 bases; unmatched junction nucleotides: 13. As processed by the authors: Estimates of nucleated cell counts were drawn from the amplification of reference gene primers. The protocol was immunoSEQ multiplex PCR, while the TCRdb copy is restricted to in-frame clones and leaves out a portion. The D gene and trimming were derived from the DNA, and the V and J assignments and clone size from that table. The repertoire has about 190,000 clones, about 83% of them found once; the top ten carry about 5.1%.

The sequencing sample was made of peripheral blood. This receptor was obtained from a woman aged 70-85 years with active or convalescent COVID-19. The chain carries TRBV24-1 and TRBJ2-1; 8 bases map to TRBD1. CDR3 DNA: TGTGCCACCAGTGATTCCATTGGACAGGGCGACTATCATGAGCAGTTCTTC. Its translation: CATSDSIGQGDYHEQFF.